The present T cell receptor beta chain was sequenced within a study of shared clonotypes between healthy human individuals. The junction had 9 bases not matched to a gene; V was cut back by 2 bases and J by 12 bases. The CDR3 length is 14 residues. Germline assignment: CDR1 GTSNPN and CDR2 SVGIG (reference sequence). Sequenced by immunoSEQ multiplex PCR; TCRdb stores in-frame clones only, minus some. The table records 1.4 million to 1.5 million clones, roughly 95% of them present only once. The sequence derives from a man under 40 in good health. Sequencing was done on a sample of naive CD4+ T cells sorted from blood. Subset denoted: CD45RA+ positively selected. The V call is TRBV30, the J call TRBJ2-1, with TRBD2 matching 11 bases. CDR3 residues: CAWSLLAGASGQFF. CDR3 in DNA: TGTGCCTGGAGTTTACTAGCGGGGGCCTCTGGGCAGTTCTTC.